Listed here are 2 T cell receptor beta chains from one sample, sequenced in a study of blood T cell repertoires in COVID-19. This table comes from immunoSEQ multiplex PCR, and its TCRdb copy is limited to in-frame clones, with some not included. Of tens of thousands of clones detected, 80% to 90% appear once; the ten largest clones hold approximately 9.5%. Material for sequencing was peripheral blood. These receptor sequences come from a human donor in a cohort sampled during active COVID-19.

The V call is TRBV19, the J call TRBJ2-2; TRBD1 matches 8 bases. Germline values: CDR1 LNHDA, CDR2 SQIVND (reference sequence). There are 21 residues in the CDR3. V shed 8 bases and J 1 base; nucleotides not matched to a gene: 24. The CDR3 protein is CASPSIKVRPTGAKNTGELFF. In DNA, the CDR3 is TGTGCCAGTCCTAGTATAAAGGTCCGCCCGACAGGGGCCAAGAACACCGGGGAGCTGTTTTTT.

This clone was seen once. The J gene is TRBJ2-5, the V gene TRBV6-2 or TRBV6-3; 7 positions match TRBD1. V gave up 0 bases and J gave up 2 bases; unmatched junction bases: 9. Germline CDR1 MNHEY, CDR2 SVGEGT. This CDR3 comprises 17 residues. CDR3 in amino acids: CASSYSRQGISQETQYF. CDR3 DNA: TGTGCCAGCAGTTACTCTCGACAGGGAATATCACAAGAGACCCAGTACTTC.